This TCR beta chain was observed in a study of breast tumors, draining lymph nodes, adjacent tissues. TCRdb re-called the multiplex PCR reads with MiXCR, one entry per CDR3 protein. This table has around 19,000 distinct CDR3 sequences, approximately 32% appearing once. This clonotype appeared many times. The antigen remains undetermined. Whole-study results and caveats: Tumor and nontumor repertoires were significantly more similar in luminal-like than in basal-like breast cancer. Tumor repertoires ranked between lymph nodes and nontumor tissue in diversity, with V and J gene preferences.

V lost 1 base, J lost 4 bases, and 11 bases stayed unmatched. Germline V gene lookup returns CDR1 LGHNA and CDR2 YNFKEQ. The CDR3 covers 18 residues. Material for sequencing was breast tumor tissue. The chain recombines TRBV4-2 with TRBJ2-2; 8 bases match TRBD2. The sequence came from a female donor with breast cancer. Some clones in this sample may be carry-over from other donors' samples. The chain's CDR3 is CASSQVGKREYGTGELFF. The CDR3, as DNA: TGTGCCAGCAGCCAAGTGGGGAAGCGGGAGTACGGCACCGGGGAGCTGTTTTTT.